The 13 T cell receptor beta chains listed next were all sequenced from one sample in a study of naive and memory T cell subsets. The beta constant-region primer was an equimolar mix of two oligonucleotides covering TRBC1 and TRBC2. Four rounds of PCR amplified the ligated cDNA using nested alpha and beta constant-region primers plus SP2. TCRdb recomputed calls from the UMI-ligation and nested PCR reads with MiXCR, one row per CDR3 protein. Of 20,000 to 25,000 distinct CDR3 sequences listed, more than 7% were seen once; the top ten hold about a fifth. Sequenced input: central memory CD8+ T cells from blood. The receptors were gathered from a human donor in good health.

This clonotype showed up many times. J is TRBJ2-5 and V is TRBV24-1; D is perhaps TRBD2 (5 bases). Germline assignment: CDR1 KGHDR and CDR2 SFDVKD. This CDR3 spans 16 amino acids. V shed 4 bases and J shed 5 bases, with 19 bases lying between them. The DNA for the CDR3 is TGTGCCACCAGTGACTTGAGGGTGGAGGTGGGGGAGACCCAGTACTTC. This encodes CATSDLRVEVGETQYF.

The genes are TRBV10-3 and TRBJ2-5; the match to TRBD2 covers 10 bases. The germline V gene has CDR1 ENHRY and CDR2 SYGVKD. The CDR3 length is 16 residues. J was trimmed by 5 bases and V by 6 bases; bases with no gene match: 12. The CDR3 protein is CAIRAGSGRTKETQYF. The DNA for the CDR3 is TGTGCCATCAGGGCGGGTAGCGGGAGGACGAAGGAGACCCAGTACTTC.

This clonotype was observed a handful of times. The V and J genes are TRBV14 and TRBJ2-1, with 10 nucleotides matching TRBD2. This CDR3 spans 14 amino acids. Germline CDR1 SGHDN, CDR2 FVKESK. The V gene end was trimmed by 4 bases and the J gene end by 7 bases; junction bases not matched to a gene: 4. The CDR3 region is CASSPGAGGNEQFF. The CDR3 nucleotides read TGTGCCAGCAGCCCCGGAGCGGGAGGGAATGAGCAGTTCTTC. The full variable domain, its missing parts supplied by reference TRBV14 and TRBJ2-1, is EAGVTQFPSHSVIEKGQTVTLRCDPISGHDNLYWYRRVMGKEIKFLLHFVKESKQDESGMPNNRFLAERTGGTYSTLKVQPAELEDSGVYFCASSPGAGGNEQFFGPGTRLTVL.

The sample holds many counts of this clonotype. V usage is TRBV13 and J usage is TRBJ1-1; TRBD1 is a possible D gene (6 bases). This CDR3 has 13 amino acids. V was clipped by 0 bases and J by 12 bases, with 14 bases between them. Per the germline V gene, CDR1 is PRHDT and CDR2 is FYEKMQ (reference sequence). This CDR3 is CASSLGTGTRTFF. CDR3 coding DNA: TGTGCCAGCAGCTTAGGGACAGGTACGAGAACTTTCTTT.

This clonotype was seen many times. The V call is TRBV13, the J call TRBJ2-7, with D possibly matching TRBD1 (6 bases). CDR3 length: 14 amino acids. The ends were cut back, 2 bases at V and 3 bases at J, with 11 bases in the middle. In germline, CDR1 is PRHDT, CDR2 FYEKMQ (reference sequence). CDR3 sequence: CASSLPGQDYEQYF. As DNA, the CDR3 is TGTGCCAGCAGCTTACCGGGACAAGACTACGAGCAGTACTTC.

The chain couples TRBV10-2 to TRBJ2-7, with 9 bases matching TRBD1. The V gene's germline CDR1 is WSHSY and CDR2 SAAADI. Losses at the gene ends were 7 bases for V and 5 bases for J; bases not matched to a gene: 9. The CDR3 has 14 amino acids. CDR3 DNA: TGCGCCAGCACTCCGAACAGGGGGCTGAACGAGCAGTACTTC. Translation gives CASTPNRGLNEQYF.

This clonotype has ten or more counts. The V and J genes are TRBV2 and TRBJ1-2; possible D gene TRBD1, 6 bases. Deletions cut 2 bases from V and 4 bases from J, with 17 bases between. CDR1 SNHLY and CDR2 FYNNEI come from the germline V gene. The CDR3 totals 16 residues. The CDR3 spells CASSELPRTASYGYTF. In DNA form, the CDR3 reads TGTGCCAGCAGTGAACTACCAAGGACAGCCAGCTATGGCTACACCTTC.

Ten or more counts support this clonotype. CDR3 DNA: TGTGCCAGCAGACGGACCCTTGAGGCTGCTTTCTTT. Encoded protein: CASRRTLEAAFF. The rearrangement links TRBV12-3 or TRBV12-4 to TRBJ1-1; D gene uncertain. The length of the CDR3 is 12 residues. V shed 6 bases and J shed 11 bases, with 16 bases lying between them.

The CDR3 loop reads CSVGRLGDEQYF. DNA for the CDR3: TGCAGCGTTGGACGACTGGGCGACGAGCAGTACTTC. The chain links TRBV29-1 to TRBJ2-7; no clear D gene. Germline-derived CDR1 and CDR2 are SQVTM and ANQGSEA. The V end was cut by 4 bases, the J end by 5 bases, with 12 bases between. CDR3 size: 12 residues.

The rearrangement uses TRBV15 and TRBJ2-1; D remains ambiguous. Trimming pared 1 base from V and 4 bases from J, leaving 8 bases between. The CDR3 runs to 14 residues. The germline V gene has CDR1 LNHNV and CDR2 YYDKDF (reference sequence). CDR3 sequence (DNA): TGTGCCACCAGCAGAGGGACGGATTACAATGAGCAGTTCTTC. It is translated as CATSRGTDYNEQFF.

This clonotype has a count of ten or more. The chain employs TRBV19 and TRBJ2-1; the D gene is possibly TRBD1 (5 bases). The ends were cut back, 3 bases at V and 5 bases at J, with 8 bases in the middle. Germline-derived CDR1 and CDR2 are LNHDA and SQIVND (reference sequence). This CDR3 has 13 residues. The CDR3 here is CASSMAGHNEQFF. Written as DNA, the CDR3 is TGTGCCAGTAGTATGGCAGGGCACAATGAGCAGTTCTTC.

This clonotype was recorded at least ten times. In DNA form, the CDR3 reads TGCAGTGCTCGGAATTTGGACACTGAAGCTTTCTTT. Protein sequence: CSARNLDTEAFF. This chain joins TRBV20-1 and TRBJ1-1; D is ambiguous. V was trimmed by 5 bases and J by 3 bases, leaving 10 bases between them. Looked up from germline, CDR1 is DFQATT and CDR2 is SNEGSKA (reference sequence). The CDR3 contains 12 residues.

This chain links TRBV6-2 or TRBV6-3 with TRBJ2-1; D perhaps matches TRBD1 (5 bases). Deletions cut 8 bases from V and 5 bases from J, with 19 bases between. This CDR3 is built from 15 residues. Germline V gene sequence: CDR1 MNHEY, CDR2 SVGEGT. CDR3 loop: CASRKDSAYDNEQFF. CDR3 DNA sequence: TGTGCCAGCCGAAAAGACAGCGCCTATGACAATGAGCAGTTCTTC.